This T cell receptor beta chain stems from a study of blood T cell repertoires in COVID-19. Study summary: The United States, Italy and Spain were the sources of the acute and convalescent COVID-19 samples. Nucleic acid was either cDNA or gDNA, and it came from T cells, B-cell-depleted T cells, or PBMCs.

Original handling: Reference gene primer amplification in the assay estimated nucleated cell counts. Data came from immunoSEQ multiplex PCR; TCRdb stores just in-frame clones and leaves some out. Clonal size and the V and J genes are those of that table, whereas D and trimming came from the DNA. In the table there are approximately 210,000 clones, roughly four fifths of which are singletons. Germline V gives CDR1 SGHVS, CDR2 FNYEAQ. The V gene end was trimmed by 0 bases and the J gene end by 6 bases; junction bases not matched to a gene: 5. This CDR3 has 17 amino acids. The chain is built from TRBV7-6 and TRBJ2-3; TRBD2 aligns across 14 bases. Source material: peripheral blood. The source is a middle-aged woman with acute or convalescent COVID-19. The CDR3 sequence: CASSLAWTSGGPDTQYF. The CDR3 bases are TGTGCCAGCAGCTTAGCCTGGACTAGCGGGGGGCCGGATACGCAGTATTTT.